The 24 T cell receptor beta chains below come from one sample, sequenced in a study of cytomegalovirus exposure and HLA in healthy donors. Use of 60 Vbeta and 13 Jbeta primers characterized the PCR. Data came from immunoSEQ multiplex PCR; TCRdb stores just in-frame clones and leaves some out. The table shows about 160,000 clones, with roughly 76% occurring only once. The sequenced sample consisted of PBMCs. The receptors here all came from a woman aged 50 to 65 in good health and CMV-seronegative.

V gene TRBV2 combines with J gene TRBJ1-2; weak D call: TRBD1 (5 bases). The CDR3 has 14 amino acids. Germline V gives CDR1 SNHLY, CDR2 FYNNEI. V was clipped by 4 bases and J by 4 bases, with 13 bases between them. CDR3 residues: CASSGPGKFYGYTF. CDR3 DNA: TGTGCCAGCAGTGGTCCAGGGAAATTCTATGGCTACACCTTC.

On this clone itself: The germline gene is not matched at one end of the junction; a read error may be the cause. The chain carries TRBV7-9 and TRBJ1-1; the D is unclear. Germline V gene data show CDR1 as SEHNR and CDR2 as FQNEAQ (reference sequence). This CDR3 comprises 11 residues. Here the CDR3 reads CSSSSYTEAFF. Written as DNA, the CDR3 is TGTTCCAGCAGCTCCTACACTGAAGCTTTCTTT.

CDR3 DNA sequence: TGTGCCAGCAGCCCCGGAGCAGCCCTACATAGTTCACCCCTCCACTTT. This encodes CASSPGAALHSSPLHF. The rearrangement joins TRBV5-4 to TRBJ1-6, with D unresolved. The ends were cut back, 4 bases at V and 9 bases at J, with 20 bases in the middle. CDR1 and CDR2 from the germline V gene are SGHNT and YYREEE (reference sequence). The CDR3 spans 16 residues.

V is TRBV7-3 and J is TRBJ1-1, with a weak D call TRBD1 (6 bases). The CDR3 runs to 14 residues. Germline-derived CDR1 and CDR2 are SGHTA and FQGTGA. Trimming pared 2 bases from V and 1 base from J, leaving 8 bases between. CDR3 bases: TGTGCCAGCAGCTTATTCAGGGGGAACACTGAAGCTTTCTTT. This encodes CASSLFRGNTEAFF.

This chain uses TRBV6-1 with TRBJ1-1; tentative D call: TRBD1 (6 bases). V was clipped by 10 bases and J by 3 bases, with 18 bases between them. The CDR3 loop spans 14 amino acids. Germline lookup yields CDR1 MNHNS and CDR2 SASEGT. CDR3 in amino acids: CATTKTGSDTEAFF. CDR3 coding DNA: TGTGCCACCACAAAGACAGGTTCGGACACTGAAGCTTTCTTT.

This clone was picked up a small number of times. CDR3 sequence: CASSQDPTDTQYF. The CDR3 DNA reads as TGTGCCAGCAGCCAAGACCCGACAGATACGCAGTATTTT. The chain combines TRBV4-2 with TRBJ2-3; D is unclear. CDR1 is LGHNA and CDR2 is YNFKEQ in the germline V gene. CDR3 length: 13 amino acids. Trimming left V 0 bases short and J 3 bases short, with 4 bases between.

The rearrangement links TRBV6-1 to TRBJ2-7, with D tentatively TRBD2 (6 bases). The CDR3 sequence is 15 residues long. Germline CDR1 and CDR2: MNHNS and SASEGT. Between the trimmed V and J ends, which lost 7 bases and 6 bases, there was a span of 22 bases. CDR3 in amino acids: CASINHRDSKSEQYF. The CDR3 DNA is TGTGCCAGCATTAATCACCGGGACTCCAAGAGCGAGCAGTACTTC.

The rearrangement links TRBV28 to TRBJ1-2; possibly TRBD1 for D (5 bases). Trimming left V 6 bases short and J 4 bases short, with 12 bases between. This CDR3 has 13 amino acids. CDR1 and CDR2 from the germline V gene are MDHEN and SYDVKM. The CDR3 nucleotides are TGTGCCAGCAGGGAGGGGCCAGCCTATGGCTACACCTTC. It translates to CASREGPAYGYTF.

The chain carries TRBV19 and TRBJ1-1; 8 bases fit TRBD1. The CDR3 loop spans 14 amino acids. Germline CDR1 LNHDA, CDR2 SQIVND (reference sequence). J lost 5 bases, V lost 3 bases, and 5 bases had no gene match. The CDR3 coding sequence is TGTGCCAGTAGTATCGACAGGGGAGGTACTGAAGCTTTCTTT. It encodes CASSIDRGGTEAFF.

The chain carries TRBV7-6 and TRBJ2-4; 9 bases are a match to TRBD2. V was pared by 5 bases and J by 2 bases, with 7 bases of the junction left unmatched. Germline assignment: CDR1 SGHVS and CDR2 FNYEAQ. The CDR3 spans 16 residues. The CDR3 loop reads CASSPGTSFTKNIQYF. The CDR3 DNA sequence: TGTGCCAGCAGCCCGGGGACTAGCTTTACCAAAAACATTCAGTACTTC. Based on the CDR3 plus reference TRBV7-6 and TRBJ2-4, the full variable domain is GAGVSQSPRYKVTKRGQDVALRCDPISGHVSLYWYRQALGQGPEFLTYFNYEAQQDKSGLPNDRFSAERPEGSISTLTIQRTEQRDSAMYRCASSPGTSFTKNIQYFGAGTRLSVL.

This sequence joins TRBV28 and TRBJ2-5, with 7 bases identical to TRBD1. This CDR3 spans 15 amino acids. V gave up 8 bases and J gave up 5 bases; unmatched junction bases: 14. CDR1 MDHEN and CDR2 SYDVKM come from the germline V gene. CDR3 sequence (DNA): TGTGCCAGCGCTCCCCCGGGACAGTCGGAGGAGACCCAGTACTTC. Protein: CASAPPGQSEETQYF.

The chain is built from TRBV12-5 and TRBJ1-2; no definite D call. The germline V and J ends were trimmed by 7 bases and 6 bases, with 18 bases remaining between them. This CDR3 comprises 14 residues. CDR1 and CDR2 (germline): LGHNT, FRNRAP. DNA of the CDR3: TGTGCTAGTGTCTCTCCTTTGGGCTTTGATGGCTACACCTTC. Residues: CASVSPLGFDGYTF.

The rearrangement joins TRBV5-1 to TRBJ2-3; maybe TRBD2 (6 bases). Germline V lookup: CDR1 SGHRS, CDR2 YFSETQ. The length of the CDR3 is 15 residues. V was pared by 0 bases and J by 0 bases, with 8 bases between. Written as DNA, the CDR3 is TGCGCCAGCAGCTTGGGGACTATAAGCACAGATACGCAGTATTTT. This encodes CASSLGTISTDTQYF.

The genes are TRBV28 and TRBJ1-2, with a tentative D call TRBD1 (6 bases). The CDR3 length is 15 residues. CDR1 is MDHEN and CDR2 is SYDVKM in the germline V gene. Trimming left V 6 bases short and J 2 bases short, with 16 bases between. CDR3 bases: TGTGCCAGCAGACCGAGGGACATGATGAACTATGGCTACACCTTC. Translated: CASRPRDMMNYGYTF.

The V and J genes are TRBV7-6 and TRBJ2-5, with 8 bases matching TRBD2. The tail of the sequence fits TRBJ2-7 better, so the J call may be wrong. Per the germline V gene, CDR1 is SGHVS and CDR2 is FNYEAQ. The CDR3 runs to 15 residues. CDR3 sequence: CASSILAGATYEQYF. In nucleotides, the CDR3 is TGTGCCAGCAGCATTCTAGCGGGCGCCACCTACGAGCAGTACTTC.

The genes are TRBV6-4 and TRBJ2-1; 13 bases map to TRBD2. The trim removed 6 bases at V and 7 bases at J, leaving 6 bases unmatched. CDR3 size: 15 residues. Germline CDR1 is MRHNA and CDR2 is SNTAGT. The CDR3, as DNA: TGTGCCAGCAGCAACGGACTAGCGGGGGTGAATGAGCAGTTCTTC. Translation gives CASSNGLAGVNEQFF.

The genes are TRBV6-6 and TRBJ1-1; D gene uncertain. The CDR3 loop spans 16 amino acids. Trimming took off 2 bases at V and 1 base at J, with 14 bases between the two ends. CDR1 MNHNY and CDR2 SVGAGI come from the germline V gene (reference sequence). CDR3 nucleotide sequence: TGTGCCAGCAGTTACGGGAGGTCCCATGGGAACACTGAAGCTTTCTTT. Translation: CASSYGRSHGNTEAFF.

The chain joins TRBV6-1 to TRBJ1-2, with 7 bases matching TRBD1. This CDR3 is 14 amino acids long. J lost 1 base, V lost 5 bases, and 4 bases had no gene match. The germline gives CDR1 MNHNS, CDR2 SASEGT. The CDR3 DNA reads as TGTGCCAGCAGTAGGGACAGAAATAACTATGGCTACACCTTC. Encoded protein: CASSRDRNNYGYTF.

The V and J genes are TRBV19 and TRBJ1-4; D gene unclear. The V gene lost 4 bases and the J gene lost 2 bases, with 17 bases spanning the gap. This CDR3 is built from 17 residues. From germline, CDR1 is LNHDA and CDR2 SQIVND (reference sequence). Here the CDR3 DNA reads TGTGCCAGTAGTACCCCCCTCTCGGGAGGGACTAATGAAAAACTGTTTTTT. It is translated as CASSTPLSGGTNEKLFF.

This chain joins TRBV19 and TRBJ2-1; the D gene is possibly TRBD1 (7 bases). Germline V gene lookup returns CDR1 LNHDA and CDR2 SQIVND (reference sequence). Trimming shortened V by 1 base and J by 6 bases, and 16 bases separated the two germline ends. The CDR3 is made up of 16 amino acids. This CDR3 is CASSIVEGRDSNEQFF. The CDR3 DNA sequence: TGTGCCAGTAGTATAGTTGAGGGGCGGGACAGCAATGAGCAGTTCTTC.

V gene TRBV6-5 combines with J gene TRBJ2-7, with 9 bases matching TRBD1. The CDR3 length is 15 residues. The J segment lost 7 bases and the V segment lost 2 bases, leaving 9 bases of the junction unmatched. CDR1 MNHEY and CDR2 SVGAGI come from the germline V gene. The CDR3 sequence: CASSYTRQGGGEQYF. DNA for the CDR3: TGTGCCAGCAGTTACACGAGACAGGGGGGTGGAGAGCAGTACTTC.

This chain connects TRBV29-1 to TRBJ1-5; D gene unclear. Per the germline V gene, CDR1 is SQVTM and CDR2 is ANQGSEA. V was pared by 5 bases and J by 6 bases, with 20 bases between. This CDR3 is 15 amino acids long. The CDR3 region is CSVPTRTGRSQPQHF. The CDR3 DNA sequence: TGCAGCGTTCCCACACGGACGGGGAGAAGTCAGCCCCAGCATTTT.

In regard to this clone: This same CDR3 is encoded by further DNA sequences in the sample. The V and J genes are TRBV11-2 and TRBJ2-1; 14 bases match TRBD2. Trimming removed 5 bases from V and 0 bases from J; junction bases left unmatched: 3. Germline V gives CDR1 SGHAT, CDR2 FQNNGV. The CDR3 runs 17 residues. The CDR3 nucleotides read TGTGCCAGCAGCCTAGGGACTAGCGGGAGCTCCTACAATGAGCAGTTCTTC. Protein product: CASSLGTSGSSYNEQFF.

The chain recombines TRBV30 with TRBJ2-3; TRBD2 agrees at 15 bases. The junction had 2 bases not matched to a gene; V was cut back by 7 bases and J by 0 bases. CDR3 length: 15 amino acids. Germline CDR1 and CDR2: GTSNPN and SVGIG (reference sequence). The CDR3 nucleotides read TGTGCCTTAGGACTAGCGGGAGGGAGCACAGATACGCAGTATTTT. It encodes CALGLAGGSTDTQYF.